This paragraph reports one TCR beta chain. Its specificity is unknown. Execution of the assay was at deep level. Sorted-subset replicate PCR reactions contained roughly 190 ng DNA, corresponding to tens of thousands of T cell genomes. Produced via immunoSEQ multiplex PCR; TCRdb's table is partial and in-frame only. This repertoire shows about 2.4 million clones, 93% found once; its top ten account for 0.36%. Germline V gene data show CDR1 as SQVTM and CDR2 as ANQGSEA. This CDR3 comprises 13 residues. V dropped 7 bases and J dropped 5 bases, with 16 bases sitting between them. These data come from a study of shared clonotypes between healthy human individuals. General observations from the study: What limited the represented genetic and exposure-history diversity was the small number of donors. Memory subsets generally showed lower estimated richness than naive subsets.

This TCR was recovered from a man aged 18 to 29 in good health. Some clones in this sample may be carry-over from other donors' samples. Sequenced input: naive CD4+ T cells from PBMCs. As to subset: CD45RA+ positively selected. The V call is TRBV29-1, the J call TRBJ2-3; D is possibly TRBD1 or TRBD2 (6 bases each). CDR3 residues: CSAGVGARDTQYF. The CDR3 DNA follows: TGCAGCGCGGGGGTGGGGGCCCGAGATACGCAGTATTTT.